These 3 T cell receptor beta chains share one sample of origin, sequenced in a study of shared clonotypes between healthy human individuals (dated by TCRdb to 2018 to 2021). Libraries were made using the immunoSEQ multiplex PCR assay. The clones in this table, taken by TCRdb from immuneACCESS, are in-frame only. Not every clone is retained; where verified, under half of the shortfall comes from an unresolved V gene, and the cause of the rest is unknown. In all, the sample holds 190,000 or so clones, and approximately 92% of those were seen once. Of the sample, about 0.067% falls within the top ten clones. The sequenced material came from naive CD4+ T cells sorted from blood. Sample cell subset or site, as interpreted from the label and publication: CD45RA+ positively selected. Receptor source: a woman in her 30s in good health.

The V call is TRBV30, the J call TRBJ1-2; tentative D call: TRBD1 (6 bases). CDR3 length equals 17 residues. The germline V gene has CDR1 GTSNPN and CDR2 SVGIG (reference sequence). V shed 7 bases and J shed 0 bases, with 24 bases lying between them. The CDR3 protein is CASLKRQAPPTNYGYTF. CDR3 DNA: TGTGCCTCCTTAAAAAGACAGGCGCCACCGACTAACTATGGCTACACCTTC.

The rearrangement links TRBV6-5 to TRBJ2-3; no clear D gene. The germline V gene has CDR1 MNHEY and CDR2 SVGAGI. CDR3 length: 14 amino acids. Trimming shortened V by 1 base and J by 10 bases, and 15 bases separated the two germline ends. The CDR3 DNA sequence: TGTGCCAGCAGTTACTTCCCCGCGAAATCTTCGCAGTATTTT. It is translated as CASSYFPAKSSQYF.

This clone has just one count. The V and J genes are TRBV6-1 and TRBJ2-7; 12 bases fit TRBD2. Germline-derived CDR1 and CDR2 are MNHNS and SASEGT. V gave up 3 bases and J gave up 2 bases; unmatched junction bases: 2. The CDR3 is 15 residues long. The CDR3 protein is CASSEGLAGPYEQYF. The CDR3, as DNA: TGTGCCAGCAGTGAGGGACTAGCGGGCCCCTACGAGCAGTACTTC.